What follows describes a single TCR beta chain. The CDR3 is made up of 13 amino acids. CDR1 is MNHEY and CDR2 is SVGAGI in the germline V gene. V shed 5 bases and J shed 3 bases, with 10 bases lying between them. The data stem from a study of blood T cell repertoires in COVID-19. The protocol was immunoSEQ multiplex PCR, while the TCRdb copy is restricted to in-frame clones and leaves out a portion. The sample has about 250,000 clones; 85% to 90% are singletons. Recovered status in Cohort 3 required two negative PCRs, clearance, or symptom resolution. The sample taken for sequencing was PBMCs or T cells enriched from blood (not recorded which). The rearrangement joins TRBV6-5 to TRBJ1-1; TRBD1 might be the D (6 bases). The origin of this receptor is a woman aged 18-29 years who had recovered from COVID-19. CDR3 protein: CASSRSGDTEAFF. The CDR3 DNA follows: TGTGCCAGCAGTAGATCAGGGGACACTGAAGCTTTCTTT.